This TCR beta chain was found in a study of blood T cell repertoires in COVID-19. In the original workflow: Amplification of reference gene primers provided the estimated nucleated cell counts. Method: immunoSEQ multiplex PCR; TCRdb's copy keeps in-frame clones and lacks some. Clonal size and the V and J genes are those of that table, whereas D and trimming came from the DNA. The sample records around 200,000 clones, 86% being singletons. The CDR3 is 16 amino acids. The V and J ends lost 2 bases and 2 bases, in that order; junction bases with no gene match: 9. Per the germline V gene, CDR1 is MRHNA and CDR2 is SNTAGT. Participant reports of clinical history set cohort assignment.

The specimen was PBMCs or T cells enriched from blood (not recorded which). V gene TRBV6-4 combines with J gene TRBJ2-7; TRBD2 aligns across 7 bases. The sequence was collected from a man aged 40-49 years with acute COVID-19. The CDR3 nucleotides read TGTGCCAGCAGTGACGATCATCAGCGGGAACCCTACGAGCAGTACTTC. Protein product: CASSDDHQREPYEQYF.